This T cell receptor (beta chain) was recorded in a study of radiation and T cells in renal cell carcinoma. Trimming pared 1 base from V and 7 bases from J, leaving 7 bases between. CDR1 is SQVTM and CDR2 is ANQGSEA in the germline V gene. The CDR3 has 11 residues. Time point defined: baseline pretreatment blood. The treatment denotes: 15 Gy SBRT to primary tumor, nephrectomy 4 weeks later. The method was immunoSEQ multiplex PCR; TCRdb's version includes in-frame clones alone and lacks a portion of them. The sample consists of 120,000 to 150,000 clones, 88% of them appearing once. The TCR sequence derives from a woman in her sixties or seventies with renal cell carcinoma. The specimen was blood, collected from a patient whose treatment included radiotherapy and nephrectomy. V gene TRBV29-1 combines with J gene TRBJ1-2; D not resolved. The CDR3 DNA is TGCAGCGTTGAAGGGGAGGGTGGCTACACCTTC. As protein: CSVEGEGGYTF.